These 12 T cell receptor beta chains were sequenced from one sample in a study of siplizumab effects on memory and regulatory T cells. Sequencing used immunoSEQ multiplex PCR; TCRdb keeps in-frame clones, though not all of them. The table shows approximately 97,000 clones, with roughly 90% occurring only once. The sequenced material came from CD4+ T cells sorted from blood. These receptors originate from a human donor in good health.

The chain couples TRBV6-1 to TRBJ2-2; 8 positions agree with TRBD1. The CDR3 is made up of 14 amino acids. Germline trimming cut 6 bases from V and 4 bases from J; bases unmatched to any gene: 4. Per germline, CDR1 MNHNS and CDR2 SASEGT. This CDR3 is CASRMTGVTGELFF. CDR3 bases: TGTGCCAGCAGGATGACAGGGGTCACCGGGGAGCTGTTTTTT.

The CDR3 region is CASSVEGSVNTEAFF. Written as DNA, the CDR3 is TGTGCCAGCAGCGTAGAGGGGAGTGTGAACACTGAAGCTTTCTTT. The rearrangement joins TRBV9 to TRBJ1-1; perhaps TRBD1 as D (5 bases). Germline CDR1 and CDR2: SGDLS and YYNGEE. V was shortened by 0 bases and J by 0 bases, with 9 bases between the two germline ends. CDR3 length: 15 amino acids.

This chain connects TRBV9 to TRBJ2-1, with D maybe TRBD2 (5 bases). Germline V gene data show CDR1 as SGDLS and CDR2 as YYNGEE. V lost 4 bases to trimming and J lost 5 bases, with 16 bases between them. The CDR3 has 15 residues. The CDR3 nucleotides read TGTGCCAGCAGCCCCCCCGGAGGCGTCCACAATGAGCAGTTCTTC. Amino acids: CASSPPGGVHNEQFF.

The V gene is TRBV28, the J gene TRBJ2-7; the match to TRBD2 covers 9 bases. Trimming removed 4 bases from V and 6 bases from J; junction bases left unmatched: 13. The V gene's germline CDR1 is MDHEN and CDR2 SYDVKM. This CDR3 comprises 16 residues. The CDR3 reads CASSSPGVSGRSEQYF. The CDR3 DNA follows: TGTGCCAGCAGTTCCCCGGGGGTTAGCGGGAGATCCGAGCAGTACTTC.

This rearrangement joins TRBV20-1 to TRBJ1-4; perhaps TRBD1 as D (5 bases). The CDR3 loop spans 11 amino acids. The germline V gene encodes CDR1 DFQATT and CDR2 SNEGSKA (reference sequence). Trimming shortened V by 2 bases and J by 7 bases, and 5 bases separated the two germline ends. The CDR3 protein is CSARQGEKLFF. In DNA form, the CDR3 reads TGCAGTGCTAGACAGGGTGAAAAACTGTTTTTT.

The rearrangement uses TRBV7-2 and TRBJ2-3; either TRBD1 or TRBD2 may fit D (5 bases each). In germline, CDR1 is SGHTA, CDR2 FQGNSA. V lost 1 base to trimming and J lost 6 bases, with 11 bases between them. CDR3 size: 14 residues. CDR3 in amino acids: CASSLVGDGDTQYF. CDR3 bases: TGTGCCAGCAGCTTAGTGGGGGACGGGGATACGCAGTATTTT.

The rearrangement joins TRBV19 to TRBJ2-5; D unclear. V was pared by 4 bases and J by 0 bases, with 12 bases between. Germline CDR1 LNHDA, CDR2 SQIVND (reference sequence). The CDR3 contains 15 residues. CDR3 bases: TGTGCCAGTAGTAAGGACCAAACCTACCAAGAGACCCAGTACTTC. Translating gives CASSKDQTYQETQYF.

This chain connects TRBV28 to TRBJ2-7, with D possibly being TRBD2 (5 bases). With 5 bases removed from V and 1 base from J, the gap between germline ends came to 12 bases. Germline CDR1 reads MDHEN; CDR2 reads SYDVKM. The CDR3 spans 14 residues. CDR3 loop: CASSRARRSYEQYF. The CDR3 region has the DNA TGTGCCAGCAGTAGGGCTAGGAGGTCCTACGAGCAGTACTTC.

The chain recombines TRBV19 with TRBJ2-1; D gene ambiguous. CDR1 and CDR2 (germline): LNHDA, SQIVND (reference sequence). V lost 3 bases and J 9 bases, leaving 12 bases between the germline ends. This CDR3 is built from 13 residues. The CDR3 reads CASSIDRSPEQFF. Written as DNA, the CDR3 is TGTGCCAGTAGTATTGATCGATCCCCTGAGCAGTTCTTC.

V gene TRBV28 combines with J gene TRBJ1-5; TRBD1 aligns across 9 bases. Germline V gives CDR1 MDHEN, CDR2 SYDVKM. CDR3 length equals 17 residues. Trimming removed 5 bases from V and 4 bases from J; junction bases left unmatched: 12. The CDR3 DNA sequence: TGTGCCAGCAGTCCTGCCGGGACAGGGAAAAAGAATCAGCCCCAGCATTTT. As protein: CASSPAGTGKKNQPQHF.

V and J are TRBV28 and TRBJ1-2; weak D call: TRBD1 (5 bases). Germline V gene sequence: CDR1 MDHEN, CDR2 SYDVKM. V lost 3 bases and J 1 base, leaving 12 bases between the germline ends. This CDR3 contains 15 residues. CDR3 coding DNA: TGTGCCAGCAGTTTCTCAGGGAGGAGTAACTATGGCTACACCTTC. Amino acids: CASSFSGRSNYGYTF.

CDR3 region: CASSPRTGGNTEAFF. CDR3 DNA: TGTGCCAGCAGCCCCAGGACAGGGGGAAACACTGAAGCTTTCTTT. V is TRBV11-1 and J is TRBJ1-1; TRBD1 matches 10 bases. CDR1 and CDR2 from the germline V gene are SGHAT and FQDESV (reference sequence). The V gene end was trimmed by 5 bases and the J gene end by 2 bases; junction bases not matched to a gene: 5. This CDR3 is built from 15 residues.